In this sample, the clone carrying this T cell receptor beta chain turned up many times. The entry originates in a study of T-cell reconstitution after alpha-beta-depleted transplantation in children. The V end was cut by 2 bases, the J end by 8 bases, with 20 bases between. Germline V gives CDR1 KGHDR, CDR2 SFDVKD. The CDR3 has 16 amino acids. It was with unique molecular identifiers that the TCRbeta library was prepared. MiXCR, run by TCRdb on the PCR reads, gives a single entry per CDR3 protein. The repertoire includes some 240,000 distinct CDR3 sequences, around 13% of them detected once, and roughly 2.6% sits in the top ten.

The genes are TRBV24-1 and TRBJ1-1; no clear D gene. The clonotype comes from a human donor who donated a stem cell graft to a child with acute lymphoblastic leukemia. Sample: PBMCs from the stem cell graft donor, taken from the stem cell graft. CDR3 nucleotides: TGTGCCACCAGTGATTCGACCCCGGGTTTTAAGGGCGAAGCTTTCTTT. Translated, it gives CATSDSTPGFKGEAFF.